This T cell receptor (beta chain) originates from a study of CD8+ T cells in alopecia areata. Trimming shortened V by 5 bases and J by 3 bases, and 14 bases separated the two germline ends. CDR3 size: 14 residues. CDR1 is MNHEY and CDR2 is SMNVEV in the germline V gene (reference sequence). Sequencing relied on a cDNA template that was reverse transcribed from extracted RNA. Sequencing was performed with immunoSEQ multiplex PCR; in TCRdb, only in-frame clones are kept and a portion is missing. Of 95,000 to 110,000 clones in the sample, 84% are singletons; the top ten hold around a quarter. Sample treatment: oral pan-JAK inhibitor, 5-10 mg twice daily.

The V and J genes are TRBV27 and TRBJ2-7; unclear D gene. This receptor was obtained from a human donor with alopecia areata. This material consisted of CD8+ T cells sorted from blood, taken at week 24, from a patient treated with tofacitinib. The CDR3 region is CASSLPGIYYEQYF. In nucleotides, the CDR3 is TGTGCCAGCAGTCTCCCTGGAATTTACTACGAGCAGTACTTC.